One sample yielded the 25 T cell receptor beta chains listed below, sequenced in a study of beta chain features in type 1 diabetes. No antigen has been assigned to these receptors. What was sequenced were expressed TCRB transcripts, since all of the isolated RNA had been reverse transcribed. Using immunoSEQ multiplex PCR, the repertoire was profiled, and TCRdb retains in-frame clones only, with some absent. Of 600,000 or so clones listed, around 12% are singletons. General study results and limits: All four CD4+ subsets from Type 1 diabetes patients carried moderately but significantly shorter TCRB CDR3s.

The sequenced sample consisted of naive CD4+ T cells from blood. These receptors came from a man younger than 40 with type 1 diabetes.

The sample holds a few counts of this clone. The chain couples TRBV5-1 to TRBJ2-1, with TRBD2 matching 7 bases. Germline trimming cut 0 bases from V and 9 bases from J; bases unmatched to any gene: 6. Looked up from germline, CDR1 is SGHRS and CDR2 is YFSETQ. The CDR3 totals 14 residues. The CDR3: CASSLEGGVGEQFF. The CDR3 nucleotides read TGCGCCAGCAGCTTGGAGGGAGGGGTGGGTGAGCAGTTCTTC.

This clone was seen only a few times. This chain links TRBV2 with TRBJ1-2; 7 bases agree with TRBD1. The CDR3 spans 15 residues. V was pared by 5 bases and J by 4 bases, with 10 bases of the junction left unmatched. The germline gives CDR1 SNHLY, CDR2 FYNNEI. Written as DNA, the CDR3 is TGTGCCAGCAGTTTCACCGGGACAGCGACCTATGGCTACACCTTC. As protein: CASSFTGTATYGYTF. Looking up the rest from reference TRBV2 and TRBJ1-2 gives the full variable domain: EPEVTQTPSHQVTQMGQEVILRCVPISNHLYFYWYRQILGQKVEFLVSFYNNEISEKSEIFDDQFSVERPDGSNFTLKIRSTKLEDSAMYFCASSFTGTATYGYTFGSGTRLTVV.

J is TRBJ2-3 and V is TRBV7-2, with no clear D. V lost 4 bases, J lost 4 bases, and 9 bases lay in between. This CDR3 contains 13 residues. Looked up from germline, CDR1 is SGHTA and CDR2 is FQGNSA. The CDR3 spells CASSSGYPDTQYF. Written as DNA, the CDR3 is TGTGCCAGCAGCTCCGGATATCCAGATACGCAGTATTTT.

The table lists this clone with a few counts. The CDR3, as DNA: TGTGCCAGCTCACAGGGGGCTATGGAAAAACTGTTTTTT. Its protein is CASSQGAMEKLFF. The chain couples TRBV18 to TRBJ1-4, with TRBD1 matching over 7 bases. Germline-derived CDR1 and CDR2 are KGHSH and LQKENI. V trimming: 4 bases; J trimming: 8 bases; junction bases outside the gene matches: 4. This CDR3 spans 13 amino acids. The full variable domain, rest sourced from reference TRBV18 and TRBJ1-4, is NAGVMQNPRHLVRRRGQEARLRCSPMKGHSHVYWYRQLPEEGLKFMVYLQKENIIDESGMPKERFSAEFPKEGPSILRIQQVVRGDSAAYFCASSQGAMEKLFFGSGTQLSVL.

V usage is TRBV4-2 and J usage is TRBJ2-2, with D uncertain. CDR3 size: 16 residues. The V and J ends lost 0 bases and 4 bases respectively, with 12 bases between them. Germline CDR1 and CDR2: LGHNA and YNFKEQ. CDR3 coding DNA: TGTGCCAGCAGCCAAGATGGTAGACCGGTCACCGGGGAGCTGTTTTTT. Translated, it gives CASSQDGRPVTGELFF.

This chain joins TRBV7-9 and TRBJ1-6; D gene uncertain. Germline CDR1 and CDR2: SEHNR and FQNEAQ (reference sequence). The CDR3 loop spans 13 amino acids. With 0 bases removed from V and 7 bases from J, the gap between germline ends came to 4 bases. The CDR3 bases are TGTGCCAGCAGCTTAGCGCCCAATTCACCCCTCCACTTT. Amino acid sequence: CASSLAPNSPLHF.

This clone was detected a few times. The chain joins TRBV29-1 to TRBJ1-1; TRBD1 is a possible D gene (6 bases). Germline assignment: CDR1 SQVTM and CDR2 ANQGSEA. CDR3 size: 14 residues. Trimming took 6 bases from V and 3 from J, leaving 17 bases between them. The CDR3 bases are TGCAGCGTAAGACAGGCAGGGCTAGACACTGAAGCTTTCTTT. Protein product: CSVRQAGLDTEAFF.

The chain recombines TRBV27 with TRBJ1-2; D is uncertain. The V gene lost 2 bases and the J gene lost 4 bases, with 8 bases spanning the gap. This CDR3 region has 13 residues. Germline V gives CDR1 MNHEY, CDR2 SMNVEV (reference sequence). The CDR3 sequence is CASSLRPIYGYTF. CDR3 nucleotide sequence: TGTGCCAGCAGTTTACGGCCCATCTATGGCTACACCTTC.

The chain joins TRBV7-9 to TRBJ1-2, with TRBD1 identical over 7 bases. The CDR3 loop spans 11 amino acids. Looked up from germline, CDR1 is SEHNR and CDR2 is FQNEAQ (reference sequence). The V segment lost 4 bases and the J segment 8 bases; nucleotides outside the gene matches: 1. CDR3 sequence (DNA): TGTGCCAGCAGCTCACAGGGGGGCTACACCTTC. Protein sequence: CASSSQGGYTF.

This clone was counted only a few times. The V call is TRBV9, the J call TRBJ2-4; TRBD1 agrees at 7 bases. CDR1 and CDR2 (germline): SGDLS, YYNGEE. The CDR3 is 16 amino acids. J was trimmed by 0 bases and V by 0 bases; bases with no gene match: 3. The CDR3 coding sequence is TGTGCCAGCAGCGTAGAAGGGGGCTTAGCCAAAAACATTCAGTACTTC. Its protein is CASSVEGGLAKNIQYF.

The chain joins TRBV4-3 to TRBJ1-4, with a tentative D call TRBD1 (5 bases). The germline V gene encodes CDR1 LGHNA and CDR2 YSLEER. CDR3 length: 16 amino acids. V lost 2 bases, J lost 0 bases, and 10 bases lay in between. CDR3 region: CASSQLGTATNEKLFF. In DNA form, the CDR3 reads TGCGCCAGCAGCCAATTAGGGACGGCAACTAATGAAAAACTGTTTTTT.

The chain has TRBV25-1 and TRBJ1-1; tentatively, D is TRBD1 (5 bases). Trimming shortened V by 4 bases and J by 4 bases, and 10 bases separated the two germline ends. CDR1 MGHDK and CDR2 SYGVNS come from the germline V gene. The CDR3 extends over 13 amino acids. DNA for the CDR3: TGTGCCAGCAGTGCAGGGTTGGGCACTGAAGCTTTCTTT. As protein: CASSAGLGTEAFF.

The chain has TRBV2 and TRBJ1-6; D remains unclear. Germline V CDR1 and CDR2: SNHLY, FYNNEI. The CDR3 covers 14 residues. The V and J ends lost 7 bases and 5 bases respectively, with 12 bases between them. CDR3 bases: TGTGCCAGCACGGAAGGGCACGATAATTCACCCCTCCACTTT. Translating it yields CASTEGHDNSPLHF.

V gene TRBV27 combines with J gene TRBJ2-3, with D unresolved. Trimming took off 4 bases at V and 7 bases at J, with 12 bases between the two ends. This CDR3 is 13 amino acids long. Germline V gene lookup returns CDR1 MNHEY and CDR2 SMNVEV (reference sequence). In nucleotides, the CDR3 is TGTGCCAGCAGTTACCCCCAGGCAAATACGCAGTATTTT. As protein: CASSYPQANTQYF.

The CDR3 DNA reads as TGTGCCACCAGCAGAGGTCTAGCGGGGGCGAGCACAGATACGCAGTATTTT. This codes for CATSRGLAGASTDTQYF. This rearrangement joins TRBV15 to TRBJ2-3, with TRBD2 identical over 10 bases. The junction had 4 bases not matched to a gene; V was cut back by 1 base and J by 0 bases. The CDR3 is made up of 17 amino acids. Germline-derived CDR1 and CDR2 are LNHNV and YYDKDF (reference sequence).

This chain links TRBV30 with TRBJ2-2, with TRBD1 identical over 7 bases. The J segment lost 2 bases and the V segment lost 4 bases, leaving 4 bases of the junction unmatched. This CDR3 has 14 amino acids. Looked up from germline, CDR1 is GTSNPN and CDR2 is SVGIG (reference sequence). The CDR3 reads CAWKRQGNTGELFF. The CDR3 DNA reads as TGTGCCTGGAAAAGACAGGGAAACACCGGGGAGCTGTTTTTT.

This clone was counted a few times. The chain uses TRBV2 and TRBJ1-5; D unresolved. Looked up from germline, CDR1 is SNHLY and CDR2 is FYNNEI. V lost 2 bases and J 0 bases, leaving 8 bases between the germline ends. The CDR3 is 15 residues long. The CDR3 sequence: CASSEWTDSNQPQHF. CDR3 nucleotides: TGTGCCAGCAGTGAATGGACGGATAGCAATCAGCCCCAGCATTTT.

The chain combines TRBV7-2 with TRBJ1-2; D not resolved. The CDR3 has 19 residues. Trimming pared 5 bases from V and 4 bases from J, leaving 29 bases between. Germline-derived CDR1 and CDR2 are SGHTA and FQGNSA. The CDR3 bases are TGTGCCAGCAGCCCACGATTTGCACCCCTCAGTATAGGAATCTATGGCTACACCTTC. It translates to CASSPRFAPLSIGIYGYTF.

Worth noting for this clone: One end of the junction varies from germline; a read error may be responsible. The chain has TRBV4-3 and TRBJ2-7; D gene uncertain. The CDR3 consists of 14 residues. The V gene's germline CDR1 is LGHNA and CDR2 YSLEER. CDR3 DNA sequence: TGCGCCAGCAGCGAAGAAACGCAGTCCTACGAGCAGTACTTC. This gives the protein CASSEETQSYEQYF.

The table lists this clone with a few counts. The chain combines TRBV9 with TRBJ2-6; a possible D gene is TRBD1 (7 bases). This CDR3 has 19 residues. V lost 3 bases and J 0 bases, leaving 19 bases between the germline ends. The germline gives CDR1 SGDLS, CDR2 YYNGEE. The CDR3: CASSGGDSYFSSGANVLTF. The DNA for the CDR3 is TGTGCCAGCAGCGGCGGGGACAGCTACTTTAGCTCTGGGGCCAACGTCCTGACTTTC.

This chain joins TRBV7-8 and TRBJ2-5; possibly TRBD2 for D (5 bases). CDR1 and CDR2 from the germline V gene are SGHVS and FQNEAQ. The V end was cut by 2 bases, the J end by 4 bases, with 17 bases between. The CDR3 is 16 residues long. The CDR3 DNA follows: TGTGCCAGCAGCTTATATATGGCTTCGGGGTTAGAGACCCAGTACTTC. Protein sequence: CASSLYMASGLETQYF. Variable domain in full (rest from reference TRBV7-8 and TRBJ2-5): GAGVSQSPRYKVAKRGQDVALRCDPISGHVSLFWYQQALGQGPEFLTYFQNEAQLDKSGLPSDRFFAERPEGSVSTLKIQRTQQEDSAVYLCASSLYMASGLETQYFGPGTRLLVL.

In this sample, this clone turned up a few times. The chain joins TRBV4-2 to TRBJ2-1; D may be TRBD1 or TRBD2 (5 bases each). Germline V gene data show CDR1 as LGHNA and CDR2 as YNFKEQ. This CDR3 region has 17 residues. The V end lost 1 base, the J end lost 6 bases, and 19 bases lay between the germline ends. The CDR3 bases are TGTGCCAGCAGCCAAGTGGGGCCGGGGCGCGATCCCAATGAGCAGTTCTTC. Translating gives CASSQVGPGRDPNEQFF.

In this sample, this clone turned up a few times. V is TRBV5-4 and J is TRBJ1-2; D possibly corresponds to TRBD1 (5 bases). This CDR3 is 14 amino acids long. The V gene's germline CDR1 is SGHNT and CDR2 YYREEE (reference sequence). Trimming cost V 4 bases and J 8 bases, with 18 bases left between them. In nucleotides, the CDR3 is TGTGCCAGCAGCCACAAAAAGACAGAGTCGGGCTACACCTTC. Translating gives CASSHKKTESGYTF.

This clone turned up a few times. The CDR3: CASSQAGAKETQYF. The CDR3 DNA is TGTGCCAGCAGCCAAGCGGGGGCCAAAGAGACCCAGTACTTC. V is TRBV4-2 and J is TRBJ2-5, with D tentatively TRBD1 or TRBD2 (6 bases each). The CDR3 spans 14 residues. V lost 1 base to trimming and J lost 3 bases, with 9 bases between them. Looked up from germline, CDR1 is LGHNA and CDR2 is YNFKEQ.

J is TRBJ2-7 and V is TRBV11-2; no reliable D call. Germline loops: CDR1 SGHAT, CDR2 FQNNGV. Trimming cost V 5 bases and J 3 bases, with 5 bases left between them. The CDR3 sequence is 11 residues long. CDR3 nucleotide sequence: TGTGCCAGCAGCGCGTTCTACGAGCAGTACTTC. Its protein product is CASSAFYEQYF.